This T cell receptor beta chain comes out of a study of T cell responses to AZD1222 COVID-19 vaccine. In this sample, this clone turned up once. The antigen is undetermined. Profiling relied on immunoSEQ multiplex PCR, and the TCRdb table lists in-frame clones only, not all of them. The sample has fewer than 150,000 clones, 88% seen once. Losses at the gene ends were 8 bases for V and 3 bases for J; bases not matched to a gene: 5. The CDR3 extends over 16 amino acids. In germline, CDR1 is LNHDA, CDR2 SQIVND (reference sequence). Study-wide findings and caveats: Only a handful of people who got AZD1222 tested seropositive at baseline. Spike-spanning, vaccine-associated CD4 TCRs were dominant at 160-218 and 743-854. Clonal diversity may have been underestimated in mostly white British donors.

The V gene is TRBV19, the J gene TRBJ2-2; 14 bases are shared with TRBD2. The TCR comes from an adult who received the AZD1222 COVID-19 vaccine. This material consisted of peripheral blood, taken 28 days after the second AZD1222 dose. This chain's CDR3 is CASDGLAGGYTGELFF. In nucleotides, the CDR3 is TGTGCCAGTGACGGACTAGCGGGGGGCTACACCGGGGAGCTGTTTTTT.